A single TCR beta chain is shown here with its context. Trimming took 0 bases from V and 3 from J; bases not matched to a gene: 12. The germline CDR1 and CDR2 sequences are SGDLS and YYNGEE. The CDR3 is 20 residues long. Which cohort a participant joined came from the clinical history participants gave. This entry is derived from a study of blood T cell repertoires in COVID-19. Study background: Researchers got acute and convalescent COVID-19 samples from the United States, Italy and Spain. Nucleic acid was either cDNA or gDNA, and it came from T cells, B-cell-depleted T cells, or PBMCs.

Authors' analysis steps: Estimates of nucleated cell counts were drawn from the amplification of reference gene primers. Repertoires were generated with immunoSEQ multiplex PCR, while TCRdb's copy carries only in-frame clones and drops some. That table is the source of V, J and clone size, and D and trimming were worked out from the DNA. The sample holds roughly 180,000 clones; roughly 80% are singletons and the top ten take 5.6%. The sequence was collected from a woman aged 35 to 49 with acute COVID-19. The chain has TRBV9 and TRBJ2-4; 13 bases match TRBD2. Specimen: PBMCs or T cells enriched from blood (not recorded which). CDR3: CASSVAERTSGSWVKNIQYF. CDR3 DNA: TGTGCCAGCAGCGTAGCCGAAAGGACTAGCGGGAGTTGGGTCAAAAACATTCAGTACTTC.